This T cell receptor beta chain was profiled in a study of CD8 T cells in Susac syndrome. Whole-study results and caveats: A relatively small number of individuals underwent TCR sequencing and HLA analysis.

Germline assignment: CDR1 GTSNPN and CDR2 SVGIG (reference sequence). V was clipped by 5 bases and J by 6 bases; unmatched bases: 6. The CDR3 spans 13 residues. In the case of this clonotype: What it recognizes is unknown.

Random hexamers were used to reverse transcribe roughly 0.45 to 1 ug of RNA. The CDR3 of TCR beta was amplified by immunoSEQ multiplex PCR across 54 Vbeta and 13 Jbeta. TCRdb processed the immunoSEQ multiplex PCR reads anew with MiXCR; each CDR3 protein has one entry. The data show about 66,000 distinct CDR3 sequences, 90% to 95% seen once. The authors carried out high-throughput sequencing of TCR beta. They applied it to CD8+ and CD4+ T cells obtained from blood. TEMRA cells were FACS-enriched, with CD8+ and CD4+ T cells isolated negatively. J is TRBJ2-1 and V is TRBV30; 8 bases are a match to TRBD2. The sequence derives from a human donor with multiple sclerosis. Sequencing was performed on CD8+ T cells from PBMCs. The CDR3 coding sequence is TGTGCCTGGGACCACGGACTAGCCAATGAGCAGTTCTTC. This translates into CAWDHGLANEQFF.